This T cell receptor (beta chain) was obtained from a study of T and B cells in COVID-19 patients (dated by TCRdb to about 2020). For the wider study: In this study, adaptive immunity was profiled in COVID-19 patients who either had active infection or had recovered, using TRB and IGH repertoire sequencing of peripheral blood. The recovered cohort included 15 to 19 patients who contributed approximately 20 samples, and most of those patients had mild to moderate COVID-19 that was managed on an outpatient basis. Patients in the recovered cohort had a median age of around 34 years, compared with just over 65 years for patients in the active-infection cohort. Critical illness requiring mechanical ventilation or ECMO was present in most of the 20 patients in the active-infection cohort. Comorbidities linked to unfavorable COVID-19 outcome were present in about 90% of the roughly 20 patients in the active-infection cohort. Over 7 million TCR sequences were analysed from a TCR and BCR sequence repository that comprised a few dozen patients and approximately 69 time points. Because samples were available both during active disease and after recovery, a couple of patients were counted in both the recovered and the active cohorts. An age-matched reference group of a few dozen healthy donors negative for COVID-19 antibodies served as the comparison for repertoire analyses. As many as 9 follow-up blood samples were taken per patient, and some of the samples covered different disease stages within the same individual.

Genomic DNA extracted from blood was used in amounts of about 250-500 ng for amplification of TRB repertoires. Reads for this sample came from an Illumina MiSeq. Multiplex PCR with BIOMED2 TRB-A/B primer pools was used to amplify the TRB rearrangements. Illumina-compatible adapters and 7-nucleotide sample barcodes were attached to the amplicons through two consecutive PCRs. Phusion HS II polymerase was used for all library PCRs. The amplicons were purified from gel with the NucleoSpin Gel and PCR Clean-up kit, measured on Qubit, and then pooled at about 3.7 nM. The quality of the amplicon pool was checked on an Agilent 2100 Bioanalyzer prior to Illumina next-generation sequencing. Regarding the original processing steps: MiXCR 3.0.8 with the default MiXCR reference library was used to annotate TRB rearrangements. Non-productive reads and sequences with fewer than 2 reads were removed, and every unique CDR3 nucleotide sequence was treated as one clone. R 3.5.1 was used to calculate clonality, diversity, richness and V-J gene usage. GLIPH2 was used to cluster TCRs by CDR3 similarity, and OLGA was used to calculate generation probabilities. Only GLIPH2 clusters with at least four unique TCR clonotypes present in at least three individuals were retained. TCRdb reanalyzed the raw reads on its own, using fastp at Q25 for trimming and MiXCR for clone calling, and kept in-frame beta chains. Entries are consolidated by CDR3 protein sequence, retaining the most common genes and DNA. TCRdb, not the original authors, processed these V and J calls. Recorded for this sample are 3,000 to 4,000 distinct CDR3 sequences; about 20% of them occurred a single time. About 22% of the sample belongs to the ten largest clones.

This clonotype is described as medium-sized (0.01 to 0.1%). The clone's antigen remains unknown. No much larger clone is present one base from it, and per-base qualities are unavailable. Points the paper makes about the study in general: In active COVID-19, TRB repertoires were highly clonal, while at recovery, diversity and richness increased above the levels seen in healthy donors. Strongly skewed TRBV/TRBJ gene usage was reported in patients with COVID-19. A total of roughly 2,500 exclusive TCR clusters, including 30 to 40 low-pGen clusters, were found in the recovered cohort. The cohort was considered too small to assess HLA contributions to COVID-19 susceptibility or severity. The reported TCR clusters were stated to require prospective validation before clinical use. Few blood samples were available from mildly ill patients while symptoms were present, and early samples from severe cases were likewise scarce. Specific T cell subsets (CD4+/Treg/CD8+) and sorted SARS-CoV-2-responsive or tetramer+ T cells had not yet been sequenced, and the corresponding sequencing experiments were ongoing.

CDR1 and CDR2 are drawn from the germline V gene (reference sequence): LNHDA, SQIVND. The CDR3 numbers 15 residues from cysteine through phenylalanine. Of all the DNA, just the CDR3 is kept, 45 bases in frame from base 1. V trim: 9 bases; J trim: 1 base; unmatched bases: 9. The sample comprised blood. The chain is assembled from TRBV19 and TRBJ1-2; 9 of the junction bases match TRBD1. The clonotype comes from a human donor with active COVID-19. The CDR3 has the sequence CASSGQGSFNYGYTF. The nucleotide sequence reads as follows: TGTGCCAGCTCGGGACAGGGATCGTTTAACTATGGCTACACCTTC.